This note documents a single T cell receptor beta chain sequence. Profiling relied on immunoSEQ multiplex PCR, and the TCRdb table lists in-frame clones only, not all of them. The sample has some 700,000 clones, roughly 85% seen once; the top ten hold around 0.0094%. Germline CDR1 reads KGHSH; CDR2 reads LQKENI. The CDR3 runs to 16 residues. V was pared by 6 bases and J by 0 bases, with 15 bases between. This sample was taken from a study of shared T cell receptors in the human thymus. The data also belong to a second study, concerning human thymus T cells. That study adds: Donation was from healthy Finnish infants who were having corrective surgery that addressed congenital heart defects. In corrective heart surgery, resections were taken, and these provided the thymus tissue. Highly overlapping thymic repertoires among unrelated individuals were reported in related research.

The TCR comes from a girl under three years old with a congenital heart defect. Sample: thymocytes. The V gene is TRBV18, the J gene TRBJ2-4; D remains ambiguous. CDR3 DNA sequence: TGTGCCAGCTCCCCTGACAAAAACCTAGCCAAAAACATTCAGTACTTC. It specifies CASSPDKNLAKNIQYF. The whole variable domain, filled in from reference TRBV18 and TRBJ2-4, reads NAGVMQNPRHLVRRRGQEARLRCSPMKGHSHVYWYRQLPEEGLKFMVYLQKENIIDESGMPKERFSAEFPKEGPSILRIQQVVRGDSAAYFCASSPDKNLAKNIQYFGAGTRLSVL.